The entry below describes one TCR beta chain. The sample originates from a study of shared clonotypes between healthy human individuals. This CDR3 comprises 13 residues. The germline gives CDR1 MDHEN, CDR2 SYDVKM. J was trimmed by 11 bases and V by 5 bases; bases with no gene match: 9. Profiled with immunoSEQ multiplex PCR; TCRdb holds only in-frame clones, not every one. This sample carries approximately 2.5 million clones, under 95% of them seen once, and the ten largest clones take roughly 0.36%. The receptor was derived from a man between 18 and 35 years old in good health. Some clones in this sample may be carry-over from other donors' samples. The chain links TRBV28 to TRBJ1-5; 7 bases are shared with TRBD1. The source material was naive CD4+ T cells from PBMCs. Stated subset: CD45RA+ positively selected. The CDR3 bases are TGTGCCAGCAGTACCACAGGGGATCCAGCCCAGCATTTT. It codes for CASSTTGDPAQHF.